This is a list of T cell receptor beta chains from one sample in a study of cytomegalovirus exposure and HLA in healthy donors. Clones were sequenced by immunoSEQ multiplex PCR, and TCRdb holds only the in-frame ones, with some missing. The sample records roughly 130,000 clones, 65% to 75% being singletons. The sample comprised PBMCs. These receptors were taken from a woman in her forties or fifties in good health and CMV-seropositive. CDR3s include the opening cysteine and the closing phenylalanine or tryptophan. A D gene is named only where the DNA matches it firmly. Size is stated for part of the rows, as once, few or many counts, or as a class when the clone is expanded.

D gene	V gene	J gene	clone size	CDR3 protein	CDR3 DNA
TRBD1	TRBV4-1	TRBJ1-4	few	CASSLGGQGDEKLFF	TGCGCCAGCAGCCTTGGAGGACAGGGAGATGAAAAACTGTTTTTT
TRBD2	TRBV10-2	TRBJ2-5	NA	CASRGLAGGETQYF	TGCGCCAGCAGGGGACTAGCGGGGGGAGAGACCCAGTACTTC
NA	TRBV18	TRBJ1-2	NA	CASAQDRTGYTF	TGTGCCAGCGCACAGGACAGAACTGGCTACACCTTC
TRBD2	TRBV25-1	TRBJ2-7	NA	CASRTGLAGSYEQYF	TGTGCCAGCAGGACAGGACTAGCGGGGTCCTACGAGCAGTACTTC
TRBD1	TRBV15	TRBJ1-2	NA	CATSRELQGMNYGYTF	TGTGCCACCAGCAGAGAGCTACAGGGGATGAACTATGGCTACACCTTC
NA	TRBV6-5	TRBJ2-1	NA	CASSYSGLQNEQFF	TGTGCCAGCAGTTACTCCGGACTACAGAATGAGCAGTTCTTC
NA	TRBV5-5	TRBJ2-3	NA	CASSRDWETTDTQYF	TGTGCCAGCAGTCGGGACTGGGAGACAACAGATACGCAGTATTTT
NA	TRBV9	TRBJ2-1	few	CASSMAGIQYNEQFF	TGTGCCAGCAGCATGGCGGGGATTCAATACAATGAGCAGTTCTTC
NA	TRBV19	TRBJ1-1	once	CASSQVRGTEAFF	TGTGCCAGTAGCCAGGTTAGAGGGACTGAAGCTTTCTTT
TRBD1	TRBV28	TRBJ1-2	NA	CATEDKSGTDNYGYTF	TGTGCCACCGAAGATAAATCCGGGACAGATAACTATGGCTACACCTTC
NA	TRBV5-1	TRBJ2-2	few	CASSLENSYTGELFF	TGCGCCAGCAGCTTGGAAAACAGTTACACCGGGGAGCTGTTTTTT
TRBD1	TRBV30	TRBJ2-5	NA	CAWSPGQGQETQYF	TGTGCCTGGAGTCCGGGACAGGGGCAAGAGACCCAGTACTTC
NA	TRBV5-8	TRBJ2-7	NA	CASSLQSALGRAREQYF	TGTGCCAGCAGCTTGCAAAGCGCCCTAGGCCGTGCGAGGGAGCAGTACTTC
TRBD1	TRBV29-1	TRBJ2-5	once	CSVTTGGETQYF	TGCAGCGTTACCACAGGGGGAGAGACCCAGTACTTC
NA	TRBV7-9	TRBJ1-5	NA	CASSLVGHNQPQHF	TGTGCCAGCAGCTTAGTGGGCCACAATCAGCCCCAGCATTTT
NA	TRBV2	TRBJ1-4	few	CASSETVLEKLFF	TGTGCCAGCAGTGAGACAGTTCTCGAAAAACTGTTTTTT
NA	TRBV4-2	TRBJ1-5	NA	CASSQEAGGQPQHF	TGTGCCAGCAGCCAAGAGGCAGGTGGTCAGCCCCAGCATTTT
NA	TRBV11-2	TRBJ2-7	NA	CASSVAGRYEQYF	TGTGCCAGCAGCGTCGCAGGGAGGTACGAGCAGTACTTC
TRBD1	TRBV6-1	TRBJ1-4	NA	CASIPPTGGGEKLFF	TGTGCCAGCATTCCCCCGACAGGGGGAGGCGAAAAACTGTTTTTT
NA	TRBV7-2	TRBJ2-7	NA	CASSLVGQGREQYF	TGTGCCAGCAGCTTAGTAGGCCAGGGGCGCGAGCAGTACTTC
NA	TRBV7-6	TRBJ1-2	few	CASSLWLGDGYTF	TGTGCCAGCAGCTTATGGTTAGGGGATGGCTACACCTTC
NA	TRBV9	TRBJ1-6	NA	CASSGGVFSSYNSPLHF	TGTGCCAGCAGCGGCGGGGTGTTTAGCTCCTATAATTCACCCCTCCACTTT
NA	TRBV5-6	TRBJ1-5	NA	CASSSYTGKQPQHF	TGTGCCAGCAGCTCCTACACGGGTAAGCAGCCCCAGCATTTT
NA	TRBV6-1	TRBJ1-2	NA	CASRGAGVPMVSYTF	TGTGCCAGCAGGGGCGCAGGGGTCCCGATGGTTAGCTACACCTTC
NA	TRBV7-2	TRBJ1-6	NA	CASSFPDSPLHF	TGTGCCAGCAGCTTCCCTGATTCACCCCTCCACTTT
TRBD1	TRBV6-4	TRBJ1-6	NA	CASSTGGSSPLHF	TGTGCCAGCAGCACAGGGGGCAGTTCACCCCTCCACTTT
NA	TRBV30	TRBJ2-5	NA	CAWSVGLQETQYF	TGTGCCTGGAGTGTGGGGCTACAAGAGACCCAGTACTTC
NA	TRBV6-9	TRBJ1-6	NA	CASSRVMDNSPLHF	TGTGCCAGCAGCAGGGTCATGGATAATTCACCCCTCCACTTT
NA	TRBV29-1	TRBJ2-7	NA	CSVEGRGGEQYF	TGCAGCGTTGAAGGTCGGGGTGGCGAGCAGTACTTC
TRBD2	TRBV11-2	TRBJ2-1	NA	CASSLEWTSRTFF	TGTGCCAGCAGCTTAGAGTGGACTAGCCGTACGTTCTTC
NA	TRBV29-1	TRBJ1-1	few	CSVDAGEGTEAFF	TGCAGCGTTGACGCAGGGGAAGGCACTGAAGCTTTCTTT
NA	TRBV14	TRBJ1-1	NA	CASSLSVEAFF	TGTGCCAGCAGTCTTTCGGTTGAAGCTTTCTTT
NA	TRBV5-6	TRBJ2-5	NA	CASSLQGLPWAQTQYF	TGTGCCAGCAGCTTGCAGGGACTTCCCTGGGCCCAGACCCAGTACTTC
NA	TRBV14	TRBJ2-7	NA	CASSQDPGSYEQYF	TGTGCCAGCAGCCAAGATCCGGGGTCCTACGAGCAGTACTTC
TRBD1	TRBV4-3	TRBJ2-2	NA	CASSQTGRVGELFF	TGCGCCAGCAGCCAGACAGGGAGAGTCGGGGAGCTGTTTTTT
TRBD1	TRBV4-2	TRBJ1-5	few	CASSQDGQGNQPQHF	TGTGCCAGCAGCCAAGACGGACAGGGCAATCAGCCCCAGCATTTT
NA	TRBV11-3	TRBJ1-6	once	CASSLEIGRSSPLHF	TGTGCCAGCAGCTTAGAGATAGGAAGGAGTTCACCCCTCCACTTT
NA	TRBV4-1	TRBJ2-4	NA	CASSLGLGADIQYF	TGCGCCAGCAGCCTTGGTCTAGGAGCGGACATTCAGTACTTC
TRBD2	TRBV4-1	TRBJ2-7	NA	CASSQGGTGTSVVEQYF	TGCGCCAGCAGCCAAGGGGGTACCGGGACTAGCGTCGTCGAGCAGTACTTC
NA	TRBV4-1	TRBJ2-7	NA	CASSQGVGGPFYEQYF	TGCGCCAGCAGCCAGGGCGTAGGGGGACCCTTCTACGAGCAGTACTTC
NA	TRBV27	TRBJ1-4	NA	CASSSVGYTDEKLFF	TGTGCCAGCAGTTCCGTCGGGTACACCGATGAAAAACTGTTTTTT
TRBD1	TRBV4-3	TRBJ2-7	NA	CASSTGTGVYEQYF	TGCGCCAGCAGTACCGGGACAGGGGTGTACGAGCAGTACTTC